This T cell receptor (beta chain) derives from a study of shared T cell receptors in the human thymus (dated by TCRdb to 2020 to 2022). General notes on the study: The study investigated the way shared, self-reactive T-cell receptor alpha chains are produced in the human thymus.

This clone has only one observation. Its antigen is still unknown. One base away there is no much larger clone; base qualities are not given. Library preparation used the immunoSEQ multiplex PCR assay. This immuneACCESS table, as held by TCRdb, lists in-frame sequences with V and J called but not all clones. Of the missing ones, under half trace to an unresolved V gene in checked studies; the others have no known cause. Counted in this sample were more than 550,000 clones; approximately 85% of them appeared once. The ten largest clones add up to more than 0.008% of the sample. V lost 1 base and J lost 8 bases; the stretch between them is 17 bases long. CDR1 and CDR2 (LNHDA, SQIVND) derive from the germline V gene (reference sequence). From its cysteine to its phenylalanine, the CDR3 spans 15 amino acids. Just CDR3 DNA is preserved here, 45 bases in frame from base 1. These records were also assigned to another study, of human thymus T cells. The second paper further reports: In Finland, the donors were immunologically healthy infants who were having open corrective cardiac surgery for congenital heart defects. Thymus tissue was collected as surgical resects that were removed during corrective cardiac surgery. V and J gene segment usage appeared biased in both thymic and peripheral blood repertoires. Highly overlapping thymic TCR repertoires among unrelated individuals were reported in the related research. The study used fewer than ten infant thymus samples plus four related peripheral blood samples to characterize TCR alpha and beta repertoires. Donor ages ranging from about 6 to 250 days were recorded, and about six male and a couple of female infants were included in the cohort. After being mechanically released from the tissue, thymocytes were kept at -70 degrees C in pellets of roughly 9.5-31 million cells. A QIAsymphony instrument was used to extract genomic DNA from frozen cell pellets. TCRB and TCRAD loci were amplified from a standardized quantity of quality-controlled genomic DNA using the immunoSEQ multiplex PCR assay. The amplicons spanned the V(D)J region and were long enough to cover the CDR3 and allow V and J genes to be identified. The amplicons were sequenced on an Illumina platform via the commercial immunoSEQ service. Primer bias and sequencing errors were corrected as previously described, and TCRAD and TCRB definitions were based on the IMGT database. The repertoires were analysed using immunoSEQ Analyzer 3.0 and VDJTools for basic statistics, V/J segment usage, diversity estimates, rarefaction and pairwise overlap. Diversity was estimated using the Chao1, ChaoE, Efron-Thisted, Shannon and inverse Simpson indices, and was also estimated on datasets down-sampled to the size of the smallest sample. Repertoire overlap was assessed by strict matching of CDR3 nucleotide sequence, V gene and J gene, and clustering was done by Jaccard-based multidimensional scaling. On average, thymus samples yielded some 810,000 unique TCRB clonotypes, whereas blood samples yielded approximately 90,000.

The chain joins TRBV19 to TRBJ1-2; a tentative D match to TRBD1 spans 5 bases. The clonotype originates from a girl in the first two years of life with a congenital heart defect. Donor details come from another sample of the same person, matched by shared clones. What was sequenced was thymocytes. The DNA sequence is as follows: TGTGCCAGTAGTATAGCCCCTGCGACAGCTCTGGGCTACACCTTC. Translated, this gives CASSIAPATALGYTF. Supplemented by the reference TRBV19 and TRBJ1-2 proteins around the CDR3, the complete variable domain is DGGITQSPKYLFRKEGQNVTLSCEQNLNHDAMYWYRQDPGQGLRLIYYSQIVNDFQKGDIAEGYSVSREKKESFPLTVTSAQKNPTAFYLCASSIAPATALGYTFGSGTRLTVV.